This entry lists 28 T cell receptor beta chains sequenced from one sample in a study of blood T cells in healthy people across ages. The second PCR ran 7 to 11 cycles with a sample-barcoded 5' primer and J-beta primers. One entry per CDR3 protein results from TCRdb running MiXCR on the 5' RACE reads. The sample has approximately 830,000 distinct CDR3 sequences, approximately 65% seen once. The specimen sequenced was blood. These TCRs come from a man under 40 in good health.

Regarding this clonotype: At one end, the junction sequence differs from germline, possibly due to a read error. V and J are TRBV12-3 or TRBV12-4 and TRBJ1-5; 9 bases map to TRBD1. The CDR3 consists of 14 residues. The CDR3 sequence: CASRKQGADQPQHF. CDR3 coding DNA: TGCGCCAGCAGGAAACAGGGGGCGGATCAGCCCCAGCATTTT.

The genes are TRBV12-3 or TRBV12-4 and TRBJ2-2; weak D call: TRBD1 (6 bases). The length of the CDR3 is 15 residues. Trimming removed 5 bases from V and 1 base from J, with 11 bases in between. CDR3 sequence reads: CASSPPTGNTGELFF. In nucleotides, the CDR3 is TGTGCCAGCAGTCCCCCGACAGGGAACACCGGGGAGCTGTTTTTT.

The V call is TRBV10-2, the J call TRBJ2-5, with TRBD2 as a possible D gene (6 bases). The DNA end favors TRBJ2-7, so the J call may be wrong. The germline V gene encodes CDR1 WSHSY and CDR2 SAAADI. The CDR3 has 14 residues. This chain's CDR3 is CASSLIAAKNEQYF. Here the CDR3 DNA reads TGCGCCAGCAGTCTAATAGCGGCGAAAAACGAGCAGTACTTC.

The rearrangement joins TRBV5-5 to TRBJ2-3, with D possibly being TRBD2 (5 bases). V dropped 0 bases and J dropped 4 bases, with 12 bases sitting between them. Germline CDR1 and CDR2: SGHKS and YYEKEE (reference sequence). The CDR3 totals 15 residues. CDR3 region: CASSLGGSSPDTQYF. The CDR3 bases are TGTGCCAGCAGCTTGGGAGGGTCCTCACCAGATACGCAGTATTTT.

The chain has TRBV4-2 and TRBJ1-4; 7 bases match TRBD1. The CDR3 has 16 residues. Germline V gene lookup returns CDR1 LGHNA and CDR2 YNFKEQ. Trimming removed 1 base from V and 8 bases from J; junction bases left unmatched: 10. Here the CDR3 reads CASSQAGAGGKEKLFF. CDR3 sequence (DNA): TGTGCCAGCAGCCAAGCCGGGGCAGGGGGTAAGGAAAAACTGTTTTTT.

J is TRBJ2-1 and V is TRBV29-1, with TRBD1 as a possible D gene (5 bases). Germline V gives CDR1 SQVTM, CDR2 ANQGSEA. V was trimmed by 7 bases and J by 0 bases, leaving 7 bases between them. This CDR3 spans 12 amino acids. CDR3 coding DNA: TGCAGCGGCAGGGTCTCCTACAATGAGCAGTTCTTC. It yields the protein CSGRVSYNEQFF.

The chain is built from TRBV3-1 and TRBJ2-1; D gene ambiguous. V lost 2 bases to trimming and J lost 9 bases, with 11 bases between them. This CDR3 contains 13 residues. The V gene's germline CDR1 is LGHDT and CDR2 YNNKEL (reference sequence). The CDR3 loop reads CASSQTFFGEQFF. The CDR3 nucleotides read TGTGCCAGCAGCCAAACCTTTTTCGGTGAGCAGTTCTTC.

CDR3 sequence: CASSQEHGPPIYNSPLHF. CDR3 bases: TGTGCCAGCAGCCAAGAACATGGACCGCCGATCTATAATTCACCCCTCCACTTT. The gene calls are TRBV4-2 and TRBJ1-6; D unclear. Trimming shortened V by 0 bases and J by 3 bases, and 15 bases separated the two germline ends. The CDR3 sequence is 18 residues long. Germline V CDR1 and CDR2: LGHNA, YNFKEQ.

This clonotype was counted only a few times. This chain uses TRBV7-8 with TRBJ2-1, with D unresolved. V shed 0 bases and J shed 7 bases, with 4 bases lying between them. The CDR3 has 12 amino acids. Germline loops: CDR1 SGHVS, CDR2 FQNEAQ. CDR3 in amino acids: CASSLAPNEQFF. The DNA for the CDR3 is TGTGCCAGCAGCTTAGCGCCTAATGAGCAGTTCTTC.

J is TRBJ2-3 and V is TRBV6-6; 9 positions agree with TRBD1. CDR1 and CDR2 (germline): MNHNY, SVGAGI (reference sequence). The junction had 9 bases not matched to a gene; V was cut back by 1 base and J by 4 bases. This CDR3 contains 17 residues. Written as DNA, the CDR3 is TGTGCCAGCAGTTACTTTGGGGACAGGGAGGTCCCAGATACGCAGTATTTT. It is translated as CASSYFGDREVPDTQYF.

The chain combines TRBV29-1 with TRBJ2-3, with 10 bases that match TRBD2. The CDR3 sequence is 16 residues long. Germline CDR1 SQVTM, CDR2 ANQGSEA. The junction had 16 bases not matched to a gene; V was cut back by 7 bases and J by 6 bases. CDR3 amino acids: CSAWGEVAGGHDTQYF. The CDR3 region has the DNA TGCAGCGCCTGGGGGGAGGTAGCGGGGGGCCACGATACGCAGTATTTT.

The CDR3, as DNA: TGCAGTGCTGGGCCCTCCAGTAGCGGGGGCACCCAAGAGACCCAGTACTTC. Translated, it gives CSAGPSSSGGTQETQYF. The chain links TRBV20-1 to TRBJ2-5; TRBD2 matches 9 bases. After removal of 5 bases from V and 1 base from J, the junction contained 14 bases not matched to a gene. CDR1 DFQATT and CDR2 SNEGSKA come from the germline V gene (reference sequence). The CDR3 is 17 amino acids.

The genes are TRBV6-2 or TRBV6-3 and TRBJ2-3; 10 bases fit TRBD1. Trimming took 4 bases from V and 3 from J; bases not matched to a gene: 7. Germline V gene lookup returns CDR1 MNHEY and CDR2 SVGEGT. This CDR3 region has 16 residues. The CDR3 region has the DNA TGTGCCAGCAGTTGGAGGATGGACAGGGGGACAGATACGCAGTATTTT. Amino acid sequence: CASSWRMDRGTDTQYF.

The chain carries TRBV7-3 and TRBJ2-7, with 8 bases identical to TRBD2. Germline-derived CDR1 and CDR2 are SGHTA and FQGTGA. The CDR3 spans 15 residues. Losses at the gene ends were 3 bases for V and 1 base for J; bases not matched to a gene: 5. The DNA of the CDR3 is TGTGCCAGCAGCTTTGGCGCGGGGGGATCCTACGAGCAGTACTTC. It encodes CASSFGAGGSYEQYF.

The J gene is TRBJ2-5, the V gene TRBV5-5; no firm D call. With the DNA end fitting TRBJ2-7 better, the J assignment may be wrong. This CDR3 has 12 amino acids. CDR1 is SGHKS and CDR2 is YYEKEE in the germline V gene (reference sequence). CDR3 amino acids: CASTDNSYEQYF. CDR3 nucleotide sequence: TGTGCCAGCACCGATAACTCCTACGAGCAGTACTTC.

This chain connects TRBV5-1 to TRBJ1-2, with TRBD1 as a possible D gene (5 bases). The V end was cut by 1 base, the J end by 6 bases, with 13 bases between. The CDR3 runs 14 residues. CDR1 SGHRS and CDR2 YFSETQ come from the germline V gene. CDR3 sequence: CASSLRSSGDGYTF. In nucleotides, the CDR3 is TGCGCCAGCAGCTTGCGGTCATCGGGGGATGGCTACACCTTC.

This clonotype was counted a few times. The J gene is TRBJ2-7, the V gene TRBV7-9; D might be TRBD1 (6 bases). The length of the CDR3 is 15 residues. Per germline, CDR1 SEHNR and CDR2 FQNEAQ (reference sequence). V lost 5 bases and J 2 bases, leaving 16 bases between the germline ends. The CDR3 region has the DNA TGTGCCAGCAGCGAACAGGGTAAAGGGACCTACGAGCAGTACTTC. Protein product: CASSEQGKGTYEQYF.

This clonotype was seen a handful of times. The chain employs TRBV9 and TRBJ2-3; D gene ambiguous. The CDR3 spans 15 residues. V was pared by 0 bases and J by 0 bases, with 8 bases between. The germline V gene encodes CDR1 SGDLS and CDR2 YYNGEE. CDR3 in amino acids: CASSVGDTSTDTQYF. CDR3 DNA: TGTGCCAGCAGCGTAGGAGATACTAGCACAGATACGCAGTATTTT.

The chain couples TRBV10-3 to TRBJ2-7, with a possible D match to TRBD1 (5 bases). The CDR3 consists of 15 residues. V was clipped by 3 bases and J by 0 bases, with 12 bases between them. The germline CDR1 and CDR2 sequences are ENHRY and SYGVKD. CDR3 region: CAISETRASSYEQYF. In DNA, the CDR3 is TGTGCCATCAGTGAAACCAGGGCCAGCTCCTACGAGCAGTACTTC.

The V call is TRBV7-2, the J call TRBJ2-4, with TRBD2 matching over 7 bases. The CDR3 runs to 14 residues. CDR1 SGHTA and CDR2 FQGNSA come from the germline V gene. V lost 5 bases to trimming and J lost 6 bases; unmatched junction nucleotides: 7. The CDR3 sequence is CASSPSGLLNIQYF. The CDR3 coding sequence is TGTGCCAGCAGCCCATCGGGACTACTAAACATTCAGTACTTC. The complete variable domain, with remaining parts taken from reference TRBV7-2 and TRBJ2-4, reads GAGVSQSPSNKVTEKGKDVELRCDPISGHTALYWYRQSLGQGLEFLIYFQGNSAPDKSGLPSDRFSAERTGGSVSTLTIQRTQQEDSAVYLCASSPSGLLNIQYFGAGTRLSVL.

This clonotype was counted a few times. This sequence joins TRBV12-3 or TRBV12-4 and TRBJ1-2; 9 bases match TRBD1. CDR3 length equals 15 residues. Trimming took 5 bases from V and 3 from J; bases not matched to a gene: 7. The DNA for the CDR3 is TGTGCCAGCAGTCTCGGACAGGGGCTGGACTATGGCTACACCTTC. Translating gives CASSLGQGLDYGYTF.

In its sample, this clonotype was seen a few times. The chain uses TRBV7-2 and TRBJ2-5; 7 bases are shared with TRBD1. Trimming at V came to 5 bases and at J to 1 base, leaving 4 bases not matched to a gene. The CDR3 runs 14 residues. Germline-derived CDR1 and CDR2 are SGHTA and FQGNSA. As DNA, the CDR3 is TGTGCCAGCAGCCGGGACAGTTCCCAAGAGACCCAGTACTTC. Amino acids: CASSRDSSQETQYF.

This clonotype came up a few times. The V call is TRBV7-9, the J call TRBJ2-2, with D perhaps TRBD1 (6 bases). Trimming shortened V by 5 bases and J by 8 bases, and 18 bases separated the two germline ends. Germline V gene sequence: CDR1 SEHNR, CDR2 FQNEAQ (reference sequence). The CDR3 extends over 15 amino acids. The CDR3 coding sequence is TGTGCCAGCAGCCCCAACCCGACCGGGACAGGGGAGCTGTTTTTT. It translates to CASSPNPTGTGELFF.

The chain joins TRBV3-1 to TRBJ2-5, with TRBD2 matching over 10 bases. This CDR3 has 15 residues. Germline V lookup: CDR1 LGHDT, CDR2 YNNKEL (reference sequence). Trimming took 4 bases from V and 1 from J; bases not matched to a gene: 3. CDR3 coding DNA: TGTGCCAGCAGCCCCACTAGCGGGACCCAAGAGACCCAGTACTTC. The encoded protein is CASSPTSGTQETQYF.

CDR3: CASSWFLGGQTQYF. CDR3 nucleotides: TGTGCCAGCAGCTGGTTCCTGGGTGGACAGACCCAGTACTTC. The chain links TRBV7-7 to TRBJ2-5; D not resolved. V was cut by 4 bases and J by 6 bases, with 15 bases left in between. The CDR3 runs to 14 residues. CDR1 is SSHAT, CDR2 FNYEAQ, per germline (reference sequence).

In its sample, this clonotype was seen once. The chain couples TRBV6-5 to TRBJ2-5; D may match TRBD1 or TRBD2 (5 bases each). V lost 5 bases to trimming and J lost 1 base, with 14 bases between them. Germline V lookup: CDR1 MNHEY, CDR2 SVGAGI. The CDR3 is 15 amino acids. In nucleotides, the CDR3 is TGTGCCAGCAGTGCCCTCCGGGACGCCCAAGAGACCCAGTACTTC. Encoded protein: CASSALRDAQETQYF.

This rearrangement joins TRBV28 to TRBJ2-4; 9 bases agree with TRBD1. The J call may be faulty, since TRBJ2-7 better matches the DNA end. CDR3 length equals 14 residues. The V gene's germline CDR1 is MDHEN and CDR2 SYDVKM. For the CDR3, the DNA is TGTGCCAGCGCATCCGGGACAGGGTTTCGCGAGCAGTACTTC. Residues: CASASGTGFREQYF.

This clonotype was counted once. This CDR3 reads CASSYSSGSIGTQYF. CDR3 bases: TGTGCCAGCAGTTACTCGAGCGGGTCTATAGGGACCCAGTACTTC. V usage is TRBV6-2 or TRBV6-3 and J usage is TRBJ2-5, with D tentatively TRBD2 (6 bases). Germline V gene sequence: CDR1 MNHEY, CDR2 SVGEGT. The CDR3 sequence is 15 residues long. V lost 0 bases and J lost 7, with 15 bases in between.